Below, 17 T cell receptor beta chains from the same sample are listed, as sequenced in a study of blood T cell repertoires in COVID-19. The table came from immunoSEQ multiplex PCR; TCRdb's copy has only in-frame clones and leaves some out. The table includes around 420,000 clones, roughly 90% detected once. Specimen: PBMCs or T cells enriched from blood (not recorded which). These receptors were taken from a woman aged 35 to 49 with acute COVID-19.

The V gene is TRBV2, the J gene TRBJ1-1, with a weak D call TRBD1 (6 bases). This CDR3 is built from 11 residues. Germline V gene lookup returns CDR1 SNHLY and CDR2 FYNNEI. Trimming took off 11 bases at V and 12 bases at J, with 19 bases between the two ends. CDR3 DNA: TGTGCCTGTCCAGGGGCCGAAGAAACTTTCTTT. Its protein product is CACPGAEETFF.

The chain couples TRBV7-8 to TRBJ2-7; D might be TRBD1 (7 bases). CDR1 is SGHVS and CDR2 is FQNEAQ in the germline V gene. The CDR3 sequence is 14 residues long. V was cut by 3 bases and J by 3 bases, with 12 bases left in between. The CDR3 spells CASSFGQGGYEQYF. Here the CDR3 DNA reads TGTGCCAGCAGCTTCGGCCAGGGGGGCTACGAGCAGTACTTC.

The V and J genes are TRBV5-8 and TRBJ1-5; TRBD1 is a possible D gene (6 bases). Trimming removed 6 bases from V and 2 bases from J, with 18 bases in between. Germline V lookup: CDR1 SGHTS, CDR2 YDEGEE. The CDR3 is 16 amino acids. The CDR3 loop is CASTSRGAYGNQPQHF. In DNA, the CDR3 is TGTGCCAGCACCTCGCGGGGGGCCTATGGCAATCAGCCCCAGCATTTT.

This chain connects TRBV3-1 (or the pseudogene TRBV3-2) to TRBJ2-3; 9 bases map to TRBD2. The CDR3 contains 13 residues. Trimming removed 5 bases from V and 7 bases from J; junction bases left unmatched: 4. CDR1 is LGHDT, CDR2 YNNKEL, per germline (reference sequence). The CDR3, as DNA: TGTGCCAGCAGCGGGACTAGCTTAAATACGCAGTATTTT. Translating it yields CASSGTSLNTQYF.

The J gene is TRBJ1-1, the V gene TRBV5-1, with 9 bases aligning to TRBD1. The germline V gene has CDR1 SGHRS and CDR2 YFSETQ. The V and J ends lost 5 bases and 1 base, in that order; junction bases with no gene match: 9. CDR3 size: 16 residues. CDR3 nucleotides: TGCGCCAGCAGAATTACTCCGGGACAGGGGAACACTGAAGCTTTCTTT. Translated, it gives CASRITPGQGNTEAFF.

The chain carries TRBV5-5 and TRBJ2-2; tentatively, D is TRBD1 (5 bases). Trimming removed 5 bases at V and 7 bases at J, with 9 bases between. This CDR3 is built from 12 residues. The germline CDR1 and CDR2 sequences are SGHKS and YYEKEE (reference sequence). For the CDR3, the DNA is TGTGCCAGCAGAAAAGGGGTCGGGGAGCTGTTTTTT. Translated: CASRKGVGELFF.

This chain connects TRBV5-1 to TRBJ1-1; D is undetermined. Germline V gives CDR1 SGHRS, CDR2 YFSETQ. V lost 0 bases to trimming and J lost 3 bases, with 12 bases between them. The CDR3 is made up of 15 amino acids. In DNA, the CDR3 is TGCGCCAGCAGCTTGGAACGGGGTCGGTACACTGAAGCTTTCTTT. It yields the protein CASSLERGRYTEAFF.

This clone has just a few counts. The CDR3 spells CASSLDGAGDQPQHF. The DNA for the CDR3 is TGTGCCAGCAGCTTAGATGGGGCGGGGGATCAGCCCCAGCATTTT. J is TRBJ1-5 and V is TRBV7-2; maybe TRBD1 (5 bases). Trimming removed 1 base at V and 5 bases at J, with 12 bases between. The CDR3 is made up of 15 amino acids. Germline CDR1 and CDR2: SGHTA and FQGNSA.

V usage is TRBV5-4 and J usage is TRBJ2-7; TRBD1 might be the D (7 bases). V was cut by 0 bases and J by 3 bases, with 16 bases left in between. The CDR3 loop spans 16 amino acids. CDR1 and CDR2 from the germline V gene are SGHNT and YYREEE (reference sequence). CDR3 sequence reads: CASSLGQGLANYEQYF. CDR3 nucleotides: TGTGCCAGCAGCTTGGGACAGGGACTCGCAAACTACGAGCAGTACTTC.

The genes are TRBV23-1 and TRBJ2-3; 13 nucleotides agree with TRBD2. TRBV23-1 is known as an ORF, though its function is uncertain. V lost 0 bases, J lost 5 bases, and 5 bases stayed unmatched. The CDR3 spans 17 residues. CDR3 sequence reads: CASSQSRTSGGLDTQYF. The CDR3 DNA reads as TGCGCCAGCAGTCAATCTCGGACTAGCGGGGGCCTAGATACGCAGTATTTT.

The J gene is TRBJ2-1, the V gene TRBV2, with TRBD1 as a possible D gene (6 bases). Germline V gene sequence: CDR1 SNHLY, CDR2 FYNNEI. This CDR3 is built from 13 residues. V gave up 4 bases and J gave up 3 bases, with 7 bases separating them. CDR3 residues: CASSGTDYNEQFF. CDR3 bases: TGTGCCAGCAGTGGGACAGACTACAATGAGCAGTTCTTC.

J is TRBJ1-2 and V is TRBV7-2; no clear D gene. CDR3 length equals 16 residues. CDR1 and CDR2 from the germline V gene are SGHTA and FQGNSA. The V end was cut by 1 base, the J end by 2 bases, with 14 bases between. DNA for the CDR3: TGTGCCAGCAGCTTAGGGTTTCGGGGAGAGAACTATGGCTACACCTTC. Protein sequence: CASSLGFRGENYGYTF.

As DNA, the CDR3 is TGCAGTGCTAGACCTCAGTACGAGCAGTACTTC. Its protein is CSARPQYEQYF. The V call is TRBV20-1, the J call TRBJ2-7; D gene uncertain. Germline CDR1 reads DFQATT; CDR2 reads SNEGSKA (reference sequence). CDR3 length equals 11 residues. V was shortened by 2 bases and J by 4 bases, with 6 bases between the two germline ends.

The chain carries TRBV29-1 and TRBJ2-5, with TRBD2 matching 7 bases. With V trimmed by 6 bases and J by 4 bases, 17 bases remained unmatched. Germline V CDR1 and CDR2: SQVTM, ANQGSEA. The CDR3 loop spans 16 amino acids. The CDR3 protein is CSVDTLWGGTGETQYF. The CDR3 nucleotides read TGCAGCGTCGACACCCTTTGGGGGGGGACGGGAGAGACCCAGTACTTC.

V is TRBV19 and J is TRBJ1-5; D is unclear. CDR3 length: 15 residues. Between the trimmed V and J ends, which lost 8 bases and 0 bases, there was a span of 14 bases. The V gene's germline CDR1 is LNHDA and CDR2 SQIVND (reference sequence). CDR3 protein: CASGESLNSNQPQHF. In nucleotides, the CDR3 is TGTGCCAGTGGGGAGTCCCTTAATAGCAATCAGCCCCAGCATTTT.

V is TRBV2 and J is TRBJ1-4; TRBD1 might be the D (5 bases). Trimming pared 7 bases from V and 4 bases from J, leaving 13 bases between. This CDR3 spans 14 amino acids. Germline assignment: CDR1 SNHLY and CDR2 FYNNEI. The CDR3 DNA sequence: TGTGCCAGCACCGCGGGGCAGCTTAATGAAAAACTGTTTTTT. Translation: CASTAGQLNEKLFF.

This rearrangement joins TRBV30 to TRBJ1-1; no reliable D call. The CDR3 length is 11 residues. Germline CDR1 is GTSNPN and CDR2 is SVGIG (reference sequence). The V end lost 5 bases, the J end lost 1 base, and 5 bases lay between the germline ends. The CDR3 spells CAWAENTEAFF. CDR3 nucleotides: TGTGCCTGGGCAGAGAACACTGAAGCTTTCTTT.